Listed below are T cell receptor beta chains from one sample, sequenced in a study of shared clonotypes between healthy human individuals. Only in-frame clones appear in the TCRdb table, and some are missing; sequencing was by immunoSEQ multiplex PCR. The sample carries roughly 330,000 clones, about 74% recorded once. The sample comprised memory CD4+ T cells sorted from blood. The source is a man in his thirties or forties in good health. Each CDR3 is given with its conserved first and last residue. D genes are given only for firm matches. Part of the rows lack a size; the others show once, few, many or a class for expanded clones.

d_call clone_size j_call v_call cdr3_nt cdr3_aa
TRBD2 . TRBJ2-1 TRBV18 TGTGCCAGCTCGCGGACTAGCGGGAGGGCGAATGAGCAGTTCTTC CASSRTSGRANEQFF
. . TRBJ2-1 TRBV11-3 TGTGCCAGCAGCTTAGGGGGTTCCAAAAATGAGCAGTTCTTC CASSLGGSKNEQFF
. . TRBJ2-5 TRBV7-3 TGTGCCAGCAGCAGACAGGTCCAAGAGACCCAGTACTTC CASSRQVQETQYF
TRBD1 . TRBJ2-7 TRBV7-2 TGTGCCAGCAGCTTATTACCCGGGACAGACTACGAGCAGTACTTC CASSLLPGTDYEQYF
TRBD2 . TRBJ2-2 TRBV28 TGTGCCAGCACCCTAGCGGGATCCATGGAGCTGTTTTTT CASTLAGSMELFF
TRBD2 . TRBJ2-7 TRBV6-6 TGTGCCAGCAGCCTAGCGGGAGATGTGGGGGAGCAGTACTTC CASSLAGDVGEQYF
. . TRBJ1-2 TRBV7-6 TGTGCCAGCAGCTCCGCCCTGGCAGGGGGCTACACCTTC CASSSALAGGYTF
TRBD2 . TRBJ2-3 TRBV19 TGTGCCAGTGCCCACCAGCGGGAGTCACCCATGCAGTATTTT CASAHQRESPMQYF
. . TRBJ2-6 TRBV28 TGTGCCAGCATCAAACCAAGGGGGGCCGGGGCCAACGTCCTGACTTTC CASIKPRGAGANVLTF
. few TRBJ1-2 TRBV19 TGTGCCAGTAGTAGCCTTTTCGAGGCCTCGGGAGCGGGCTATGGCTACACCTTC CASSSLFEASGAGYGYTF
TRBD1 . TRBJ2-1 TRBV27 TGTGCCAGCAGTTTAAAACAGGGGCCTTACAATGAGCAGTTCTTC CASSLKQGPYNEQFF
. . TRBJ2-7 TRBV10-1 TGCGCCAGCAGTCCAGCAGGGTCCTCCTACGAGCAGTACTTC CASSPAGSSYEQYF
. . TRBJ1-2 TRBV5-6 TGTGCCAGCAGCTTGGTATTGGGGTCTAGAGGCTACACCTTC CASSLVLGSRGYTF
. few TRBJ1-1 TRBV2 TGTGCCAGCAGTCAGCAGGGGTCGAACACTGAAGCTTTCTTT CASSQQGSNTEAFF
. . TRBJ2-3 TRBV18 TGTGCCAGCTCAACGAGGGCCACAGATACGCAGTATTTT CASSTRATDTQYF
. . TRBJ2-7 TRBV6-5 TGTGCCAGCAGTTCGTACTACGAGCAGTACTTC CASSSYYEQYF
TRBD1 . TRBJ2-4 TRBV9 TGTGCCAGCAGCGTAACGGTCGGACAGGGGAGGGACATTCAGTACTTC CASSVTVGQGRDIQYF
. few TRBJ1-1 TRBV5-1 TGCGCCAGCAGCTTTTTACAGGGGAACACTGAAGCTTTCTTT CASSFLQGNTEAFF
. . TRBJ2-7 TRBV29-1 TGCAGCGTTATCCCGAGCTCCTACGAGCAGTACTTC CSVIPSSYEQYF
. . TRBJ2-5 TRBV19 TGTGCCAGTAGTATGGGGACATCGCCAGAGACCCAGTACTTC CASSMGTSPETQYF
. few TRBJ2-3 TRBV6-1 TGTGCCAGCAAGCGTGGTTTCAGCGGCACAGATACGCAGTATTTT CASKRGFSGTDTQYF
TRBD2 . TRBJ2-1 TRBV6-5 TGTGCCAGCAGTTACCTGACTAGCGGGATGTACAATGAGCAGTTCTTC CASSYLTSGMYNEQFF
. many TRBJ2-3 TRBV4-2 TGTGCCAGCAGCCAAGGGCCTACCGATACGCAGTATTTT CASSQGPTDTQYF
. few TRBJ1-1 TRBV4-1 TGCGCCAGCAGAGGAGGCCCGATAAACACTGAAGCTTTCTTT CASRGGPINTEAFF
. . TRBJ1-1 TRBV28 TGTGCCAGCAGGACCGGGACAATGAACACTGAAGCTTTCTTT CASRTGTMNTEAFF
TRBD2 . TRBJ2-5 TRBV29-1 TGCAGCGTCACCGGACTAGCGGGAACAGGAGAGACCCAGTACTTC CSVTGLAGTGETQYF
. . TRBJ1-1 TRBV5-6 TGTGCCAGCAGCTTTGCAGGGGAGGCTTTCTTT CASSFAGEAFF
TRBD1 . TRBJ1-5 TRBV6-1 TGTGCCAGCAGGGACAGGGTGGAGCAGCCCCAGCATTTT CASRDRVEQPQHF
. many TRBJ1-1 TRBV2 TGTGCCAGCAGCGTATCGCCAAGGCCCGGGGGGCTCTCTGAAGCTTTCTTT CASSVSPRPGGLSEAFF
TRBD2 . TRBJ2-1 TRBV9 TGTGCCAGCACAGAGTTAGCGGGAGGCCCCTACAATGAGCAGTTCTTC CASTELAGGPYNEQFF
. . TRBJ2-4 TRBV5-7 TGTGCCAGCAGCTTGGGGGGGAGGGCCAAAAACATTCAGTACTTC CASSLGGRAKNIQYF
TRBD1 . TRBJ2-3 TRBV6-1 TGTGCCAGCAGTGAACGTTTGGAAACAGGGGACGAAACCAAGATACTTCCGCAGTATTTT CASSERLETGDETKILPQYF
. . TRBJ2-3 TRBV28 TGTGCCAGCATTGACCTAGCACAGAGCACAGATACGCAGTATTTT CASIDLAQSTDTQYF
. few TRBJ1-1 TRBV20-1 TGCAGTGCTGGAAAGAACACTGAAGCTTTCTTT CSAGKNTEAFF
TRBD1 . TRBJ1-1 TRBV19 TGTGCCAGTAGGGGATCCGGGACAGTGAACACTGAAGCTTTCTTT CASRGSGTVNTEAFF
. . TRBJ2-1 TRBV11-3 TGTGCCAGCGCGCTGGAGGGAGATCTAAATGAGCAGTTCTTC CASALEGDLNEQFF
. few TRBJ2-3 TRBV15 TGTGCCACCAGCGGGGTCGGACTCGGGGGAAGAGCAGATACGCAGTATTTT CATSGVGLGGRADTQYF
TRBD1 medium-sized TRBJ2-7 TRBV2 TGTGCCAGCAGTGGACAGGGGGCGGAAAAGTACTTC CASSGQGAEKYF
. . TRBJ1-1 TRBV28 TGTGCCAGCAGTTTGCCAAAGGGGATCGAAGCTTTCTTT CASSLPKGIEAFF
TRBD1 . TRBJ1-1 TRBV5-6 TGTGCCAGCAGCCGACGGGACAGAATGAACACTGAAGCTTTCTTT CASSRRDRMNTEAFF
. once TRBJ1-2 TRBV28 TGTGCCAGCAGGGGTAACTATGGCTACACCTTC CASRGNYGYTF
. . TRBJ2-7 TRBV6-1 TGTGCCAGCAGAGACCCATCGGAAGCGCAGTACTTC CASRDPSEAQYF
TRBD2 . TRBJ2-3 TRBV29-1 TGCAGCATCCGAATTGCGGGGGGAGATACGCAGTATTTT CSIRIAGGDTQYF
. few TRBJ1-4 TRBV19 TGTGCCAGTAGTGTGGGGGCTGTAACTAATGAAAAACTGTTTTTT CASSVGAVTNEKLFF
. many TRBJ2-3 TRBV7-9 TGTGCCAGCAGCTTAGTTTGGGATACGCAGTATTTT CASSLVWDTQYF
. . TRBJ1-3 TRBV5-6 TGTGCCAGCAGCTTGTACGGTTACTCTGGAAACACCATATATTTT CASSLYGYSGNTIYF
. . TRBJ2-1 TRBV10-3 TGTGCCATCAGTGACCCAAGACAGGCCAATGAGCAGTTCTTC CAISDPRQANEQFF
TRBD2 . TRBJ2-3 TRBV10-3 TGTGCCATCAGTGGACAGACTAGCGGGAAGTACACAGATACGCAGTATTTT CAISGQTSGKYTDTQYF